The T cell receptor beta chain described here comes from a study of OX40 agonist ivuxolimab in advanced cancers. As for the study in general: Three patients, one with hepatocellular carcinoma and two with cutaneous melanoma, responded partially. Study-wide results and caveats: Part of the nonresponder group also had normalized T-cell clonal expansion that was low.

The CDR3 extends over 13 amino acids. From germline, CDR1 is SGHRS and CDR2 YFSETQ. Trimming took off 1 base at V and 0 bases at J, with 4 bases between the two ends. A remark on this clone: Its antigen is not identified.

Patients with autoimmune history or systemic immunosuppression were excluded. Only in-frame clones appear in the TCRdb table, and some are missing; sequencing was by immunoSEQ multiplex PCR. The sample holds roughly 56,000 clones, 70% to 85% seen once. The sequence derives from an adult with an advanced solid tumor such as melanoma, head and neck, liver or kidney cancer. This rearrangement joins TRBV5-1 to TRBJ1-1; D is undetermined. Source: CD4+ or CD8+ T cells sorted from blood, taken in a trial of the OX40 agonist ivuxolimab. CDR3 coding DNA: TGCGCCAGCAGCTTGTTTTTGAACACTGAAGCTTTCTTT. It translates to CASSLFLNTEAFF.